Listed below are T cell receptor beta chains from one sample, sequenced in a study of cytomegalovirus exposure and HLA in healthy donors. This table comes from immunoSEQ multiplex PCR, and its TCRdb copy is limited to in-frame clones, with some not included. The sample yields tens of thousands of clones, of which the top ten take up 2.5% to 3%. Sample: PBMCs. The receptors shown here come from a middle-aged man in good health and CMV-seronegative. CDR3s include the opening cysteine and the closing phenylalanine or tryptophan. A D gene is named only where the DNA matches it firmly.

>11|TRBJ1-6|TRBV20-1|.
TGCAGTGCTAGTCCCGAGTCACCCCTCCACTTT
CSASPESPLHF
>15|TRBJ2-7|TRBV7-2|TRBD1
TGTGCCAGCAGCTTAATGGCAGGGGGACCCTACGAGCAGTACTTC
CASSLMAGGPYEQYF
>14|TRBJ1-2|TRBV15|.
TGTGCCACCAGCAGAACCGACAGAAACTATGGCTACACCTTC
CATSRTDRNYGYTF
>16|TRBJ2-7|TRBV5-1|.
TGCGCCAGCAGCTTGGAGAGTAGCCACTTAACCTACGAGCAGTACTTC
CASSLESSHLTYEQYF
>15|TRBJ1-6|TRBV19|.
TGTGCCAGTAGTATAGATGCCGGGATCGGTTCACCCCTCCACTTT
CASSIDAGIGSPLHF
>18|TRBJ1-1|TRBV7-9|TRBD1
TGTGCCAGCAGCTTGGCCGGAGGACAGGGGGGGGTGGGAACTGAAGCTTTCTTT
CASSLAGGQGGVGTEAFF
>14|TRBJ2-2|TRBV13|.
TGTGCCAGTAAGAGGGGACAGAACACCGGGGAGCTGTTTTTT
CASKRGQNTGELFF
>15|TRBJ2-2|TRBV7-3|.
TGTGCCAGCAGCAATCGGGGGATATTTGCCGGGGAGCTGTTTTTT
CASSNRGIFAGELFF
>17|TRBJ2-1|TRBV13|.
TGTGCCAGCAGCTTCGGTATAGGACACGTCTCCTACAATGAGCAGTTCTTC
CASSFGIGHVSYNEQFF
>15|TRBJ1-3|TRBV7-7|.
TGTGCTAGCAGCTTAGAATTTGTACAGAGAAACACCATATATTTT
CASSLEFVQRNTIYF
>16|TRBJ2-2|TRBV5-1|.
TGCGCCAGCAGTGGCAAAGTGGGCAGGCAGGCCGGGGAGCTGTTTTTT
CASSGKVGRQAGELFF
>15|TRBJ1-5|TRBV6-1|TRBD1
TGTGCCAGCAGCAAGGGGGACAGGTCCAATCAGCCCCAGCATTTT
CASSKGDRSNQPQHF
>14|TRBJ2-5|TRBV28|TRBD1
TGTGCCAGCAAGGCAGGGGGCTGGGGAGAGACCCAGTACTTC
CASKAGGWGETQYF
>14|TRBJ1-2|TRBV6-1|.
TGTGCCAGCAGTGAAGATGGGAAGGGGGATGGCTACACCTTC
CASSEDGKGDGYTF
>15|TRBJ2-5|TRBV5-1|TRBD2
TGCGCCACCTCCCCCGCAACTAGCGGCCAAGAGACCCAGTACTTC
CATSPATSGQETQYF
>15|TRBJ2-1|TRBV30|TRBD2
TGTGCCTTAGCGGGGGGCCCCCTGGGGGGCAATGAGCAGTTCTTC
CALAGGPLGGNEQFF
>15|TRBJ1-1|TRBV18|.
TGTGCCAGCTCACCCCCAGGGCCGGGGAACACTGAAGCTTTCTTT
CASSPPGPGNTEAFF
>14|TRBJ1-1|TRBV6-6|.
TGTGCCAGCAGTTCCAACATCGTGAACACTGAAGCTTTCTTT
CASSSNIVNTEAFF
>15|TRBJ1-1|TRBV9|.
TGTGCCAGCAGCGTAAAGGGGGACGAGTACACTGAAGCTTTCTTT
CASSVKGDEYTEAFF
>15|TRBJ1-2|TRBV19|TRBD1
TGTGCCAGTAGTAGTCTGGGACAGGGGGACTATGGCTACACCTTC
CASSSLGQGDYGYTF
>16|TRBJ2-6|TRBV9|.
TGTGCCAGCAGCGTAGAGACTACCTCTGGGGCCAACGTCCTGACTTTC
CASSVETTSGANVLTF
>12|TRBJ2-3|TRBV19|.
TGTGCCAGTAGTATATATCAGGATACGCAGTATTTT
CASSIYQDTQYF
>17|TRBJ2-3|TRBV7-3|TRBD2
TGTGCCAGCAGCTTAAAGGCGGGGGTTACTAGCACAGATACGCAGTATTTT
CASSLKAGVTSTDTQYF
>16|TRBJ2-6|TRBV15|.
TGTGCCACCAGCAGAGTGGCTCAATCTGGGGCCAACGTCCTGACTTTC
CATSRVAQSGANVLTF
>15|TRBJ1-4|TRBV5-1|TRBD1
TGCGCCAGCAGCTTCCGGACAGGGGTGGATGAAAAACTGTTTTTT
CASSFRTGVDEKLFF
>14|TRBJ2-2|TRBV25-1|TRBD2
TGTGCCAGCAGTGGCGGGGGGGGGACCGGGGAGCTGTTTTTT
CASSGGGGTGELFF
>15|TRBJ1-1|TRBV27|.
TGTGCCAGCAGTTTAAGGCAGGGTGAAGACGATGAAGCTTTCTTT
CASSLRQGEDDEAFF